A selection of T cell receptor beta chains follows, all from one sample in a study of blood T cells in healthy people across ages. TCRdb recomputed calls from the 5' RACE reads with MiXCR, one row per CDR3 protein. The sample lists 1,300,000 or so distinct CDR3 sequences, roughly 60% occurring once. Sequenced input: blood. The receptors originated from a man aged 18 to 35 in good health. CDR3s include the opening cysteine and the closing phenylalanine or tryptophan. Fields, in order: D gene, J gene, V gene, clone size, CDR3 DNA, CDR3 protein. The D gene is left open where the match is weak. Expanded clones get a size class; other rows say once, few or many, or leave the size out.

TRBD1	TRBJ1-2	TRBV27	few	TGTGCCAGCAGTACCTATTTGGGGGGACAGCTCTATGGCTACACCTTC	CASSTYLGGQLYGYTF
NA	TRBJ2-3	TRBV7-8	NA	TGTGCCAGCAGACCCCGTGGTACGCAGTATTTT	CASRPRGTQYF
NA	TRBJ2-3	TRBV12-3/TRBV12-4	NA	TGTGCCAGCAGCCAGACCGACATTCGCACAGATACGCAGTATTTT	CASSQTDIRTDTQYF
NA	TRBJ1-2	TRBV27	NA	TGTGCCAGCAGTTTTCTTAGGGAGCCTTATGGCTACACCTTC	CASSFLREPYGYTF
TRBD2	TRBJ2-2	TRBV7-9	NA	TGTGCCAGCAGCTTGACTAGCGTGAACACCGGGGAGCTGTTCTTC	CASSLTSVNTGELFF
NA	TRBJ2-5	TRBV15	NA	TGTGCCACCAGCAGACCATTAGAAGAGACCCAGTACTTC	CATSRPLEETQYF
TRBD2	TRBJ2-1	TRBV11-2	NA	TGTGCCAGCAGCCTGCGGGGGGCGGGGATATACAATGAGCAGTTCTTC	CASSLRGAGIYNEQFF
NA	TRBJ1-6	TRBV5-1	NA	TGCGCCAGCAGCTTGGTTCCGACAAGCTCCTATAATTCACCCCTCCACTTT	CASSLVPTSSYNSPLHF
NA	TRBJ2-4	TRBV3-1	few	TGTGCCAGCAGCCAAGATTTTTCGGGTGGGAACATTCAGTACTTC	CASSQDFSGGNIQYF
NA	TRBJ1-1	TRBV6-1	NA	TGTGCCAGCAGACGGGGGGATACTGAAGCTTTCTTT	CASRRGDTEAFF
NA	TRBJ2-2	TRBV3-1	once	TGTGCCAGCAGCCAATTACGGGGGCGGACCGGGGAGCTGTTTTTT	CASSQLRGRTGELFF
NA	TRBJ2-5	TRBV6-2/TRBV6-3	NA	TGTGCCAGCAGTCCACCGACGGCCCCTAGTCTGGCAGGGTACTTC	CASSPPTAPSLAGYF
TRBD1	TRBJ1-2	TRBV27	NA	TGTGCCAGCAGTTTATCCGGACAGGGTAACATCTATGGCTACACCTTC	CASSLSGQGNIYGYTF
NA	TRBJ2-2	TRBV2	once	TGTGCCAGCAGTGTCGGGGGGCAGGCCGGGGAGCTGTTTTTT	CASSVGGQAGELFF
NA	TRBJ2-5	TRBV2	NA	TGTGCCAGCAATAGGGGGAAGGAAGAGACCCAGTACTTC	CASNRGKEETQYF
NA	TRBJ2-1	TRBV20-1	NA	TGCAGTGCTTGGGGCACTACCTCCAATGAGCAGTTCTTC	CSAWGTTSNEQFF
NA	TRBJ2-7	TRBV7-9	NA	TGTGCCAGCAGCTCCATGGGCGAGCAGTACTTC	CASSSMGEQYF
TRBD1	TRBJ1-5	TRBV12-5	NA	TGTGCTAGTGGCTTGACAGGGGTCGGTAATCAGCCCCAGCATTTT	CASGLTGVGNQPQHF